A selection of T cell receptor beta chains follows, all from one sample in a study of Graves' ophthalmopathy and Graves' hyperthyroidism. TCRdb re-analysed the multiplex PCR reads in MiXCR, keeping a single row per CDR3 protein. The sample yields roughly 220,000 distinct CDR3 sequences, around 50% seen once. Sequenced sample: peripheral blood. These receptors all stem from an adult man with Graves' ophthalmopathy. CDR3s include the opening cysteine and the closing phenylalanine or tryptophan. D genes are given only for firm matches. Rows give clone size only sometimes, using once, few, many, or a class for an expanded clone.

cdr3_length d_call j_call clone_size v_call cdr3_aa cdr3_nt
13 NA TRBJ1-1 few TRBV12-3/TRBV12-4 CASSLETRLEAFF TGTGCCAGCAGTTTAGAGACAAGACTTGAAGCTTTCTTT
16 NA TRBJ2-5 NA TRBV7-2 CASSLTGNPQGETQYF TGTGCCAGCAGCTTAACGGGCAATCCCCAAGGGGAGACCCAGTACTTC
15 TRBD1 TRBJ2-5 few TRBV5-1 CASSVGGQAGETQYF TGCGCCAGCAGCGTAGGAGGACAGGCCGGAGAGACCCAGTACTTC
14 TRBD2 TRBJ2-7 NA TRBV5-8 CASSLNSGGPEQYF TGCGCCAGCAGCTTGAATAGCGGGGGACCCGAGCAGTACTTC
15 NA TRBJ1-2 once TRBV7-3 CASSSRAGANYGYTF TGTGCCAGCAGCTCCAGGGCCGGAGCTAACTATGGCTACACCTTC
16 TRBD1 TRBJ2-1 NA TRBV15 CATSRAGDRGGNEQFF TGTGCCACCAGCAGAGCTGGGGACAGGGGGGGGAATGAGCAGTTCTTC
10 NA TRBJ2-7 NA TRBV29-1 CSVVVFEQYF TGCAGCGTTGTGGTTTTCGAGCAGTACTTC
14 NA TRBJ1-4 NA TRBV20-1 CSAGRGAGGEELFF TGCAGTGCAGGCCGAGGGGCAGGAGGGGAAGAACTGTTTTTT
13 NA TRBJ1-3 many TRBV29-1 CSVEGKNGNTIYF TGCAGCGTTGAAGGCAAGAATGGAAACACCATATATTTT
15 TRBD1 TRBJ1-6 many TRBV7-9 CASSSQGGSVSPLHF TGTGCCAGCAGCTCCCAGGGGGGGTCGGTCTCACCCCTCCACTTT
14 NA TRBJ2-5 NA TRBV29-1 CSVPGAGPRETQYF TGCAGCGTACCTGGAGCAGGGCCCCGGGAGACCCAGTACTTC
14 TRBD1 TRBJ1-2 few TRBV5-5 CASSFNRGLYGYTF TGTGCCAGCAGCTTCAACAGGGGGCTTTATGGCTACACCTTC
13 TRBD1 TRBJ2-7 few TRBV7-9 CASSRGQGYEQYF TGTGCCAGCAGCCGCGGACAGGGCTACGAGCAGTACTTC
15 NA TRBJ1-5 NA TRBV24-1 CATSDPRSVDQPQHF TGTGCCACCAGTGACCCGAGGTCAGTGGATCAGCCCCAGCATTTT
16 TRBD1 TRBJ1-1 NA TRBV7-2 CASSVGQAYMNTEAFF TGTGCCAGCAGCGTAGGACAGGCCTATATGAACACTGAAGCTTTCTTT
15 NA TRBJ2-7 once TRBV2 CVSSGFNGLSYEQYF TGTGTCAGCAGTGGTTTTAACGGCTTAAGCTACGAGCAGTACTTC
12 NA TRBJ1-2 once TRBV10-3 CASSPGRSGNTF TGTGCCAGCAGTCCAGGGAGGTCTGGAAACACCTTC
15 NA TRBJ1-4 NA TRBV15 CATSSDSPTNEKLFF TGTGCCACCAGCAGTGACAGTCCAACTAATGAAAAACTGTTTTTT
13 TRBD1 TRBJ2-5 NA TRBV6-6 CASRPTGEETQYF TGTGCCAGCAGACCTACAGGGGAAGAGACCCAGTACTTC
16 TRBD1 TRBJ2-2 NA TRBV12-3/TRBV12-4 CASSPNRGHGTGELFF TGTGCCAGCAGCCCCAACAGGGGGCACGGCACCGGGGAGCTGTTTTTT
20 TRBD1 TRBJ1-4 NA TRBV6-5 CASSRRTSGTGGLFNEKLFF TGTGCCAGCAGCCGCCGCACCTCCGGGACAGGGGGATTATTTAATGAAAAACTGTTTTTT
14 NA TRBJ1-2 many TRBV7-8 CASSLDSANYGYTF TGTGCCAGCAGCTTAGACAGCGCTAACTATGGCTACACCTTC
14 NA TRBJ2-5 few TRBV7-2 CASSLLGGQETQYF TGTGCCAGCAGCTTACTTGGGGGCCAAGAGACCCAGTACTTC
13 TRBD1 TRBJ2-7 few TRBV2 CACGQGPSYEQYF TGTGCCTGTGGACAGGGCCCCTCCTACGAGCAGTACTTC
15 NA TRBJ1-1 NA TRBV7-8 CASSYSRGHNTEAFF TGTGCCAGCAGTTACTCGAGGGGACATAACACTGAAGCTTTCTTT
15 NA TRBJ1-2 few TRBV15 CATSRDFGQGGGYTF TGTGCCACCAGCAGAGATTTTGGGCAGGGAGGAGGCTACACCTTC
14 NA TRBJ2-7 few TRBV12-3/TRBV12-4 CASSLAGKGYEQYF TGTGCCAGCAGTTTGGCAGGGAAGGGCTACGAGCAGTACTTC
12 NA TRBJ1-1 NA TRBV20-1 CSAFTGNTEAFF TGCAGTGCTTTTACAGGGAACACTGAAGCTTTCTTT
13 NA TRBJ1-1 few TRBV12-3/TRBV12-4 CASSRSMNTEAFF TGTGCCAGCAGTCGATCAATGAACACTGAAGCTTTCTTT
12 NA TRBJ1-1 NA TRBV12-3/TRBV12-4 CASRMPYTEAFF TGTGCCAGTCGGATGCCGTACACTGAAGCTTTCTTT
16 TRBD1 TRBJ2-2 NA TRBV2 CASSVYGTGNTGGLFF TGTGCCAGCAGTGTGTACGGGACAGGGAACACCGGGGGGCTGTTTTTT
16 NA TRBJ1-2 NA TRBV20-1 CSARIGPRQVLYGYTF TGCAGTGCTAGAATCGGCCCCCGGCAGGTGCTCTATGGCTACACCTTC
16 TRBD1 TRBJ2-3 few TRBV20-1 CSASLRGQGVADTQYF TGCAGTGCTAGTCTGAGGGGACAGGGAGTGGCAGATACGCAGTATTTT
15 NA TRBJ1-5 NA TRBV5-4 CASSLGGGAGQPQHF TGTGCCAGCAGCTTGGGGGGGGGAGCGGGTCAGCCCCAGCATTTT
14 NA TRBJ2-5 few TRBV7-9 CASSYPGAGETQYF TGTGCCAGCAGCTACCCCGGCGCCGGAGAGACCCAGTACTTC
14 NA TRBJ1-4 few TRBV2 CASSDHRVNEKLFF TGTGCCAGCAGTGATCATAGGGTTAATGAAAAACTGTTTTTT
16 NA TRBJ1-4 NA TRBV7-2 CASSLRPGGTNEKLFF TGTGCCAGCAGCTTACGGCCCGGGGGGACTAATGAAAAACTGTTTTTT
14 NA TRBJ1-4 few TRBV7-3 CASSPRGFGEKLFF TGTGCCAGCAGCCCCCGCGGGTTTGGTGAAAAACTGTTTTTT
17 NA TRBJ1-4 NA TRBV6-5 CASSYSSSISTNEKLFF TGTGCCAGCAGTTACAGTAGCAGTATCTCAACTAATGAAAAACTGTTTTTT
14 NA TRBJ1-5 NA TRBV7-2 CASSLVGVGQPQHF TGTGCCAGCAGCTTAGTAGGGGTTGGTCAGCCCCAGCATTTT
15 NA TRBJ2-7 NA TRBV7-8 CASSLGGQSTYEQYF TGTGCCAGCAGCTTAGGTGGACAGTCGACCTACGAGCAGTACTTC
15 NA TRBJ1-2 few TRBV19 CATPPGRRANYGYTF TGTGCCACACCGCCAGGCCGGAGGGCTAACTATGGCTACACCTTC
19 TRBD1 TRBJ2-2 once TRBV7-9 CASSPWGTGTGGGTGELFF TGTGCCAGCAGCCCCTGGGGCACCGGGACAGGGGGCGGCACCGGGGAGCTGTTTTTT
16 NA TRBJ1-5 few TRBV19 CASSIPTGYSNQPQHF TGTGCCAGTAGTATACCTACAGGATATAGCAATCAGCCCCAGCATTTT
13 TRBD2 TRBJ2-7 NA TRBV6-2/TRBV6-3 CASRGTSGYEQYF TGTGCCAGCAGAGGGACTAGCGGGTACGAGCAGTACTTC
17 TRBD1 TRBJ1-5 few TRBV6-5 CASSYLIPGQRNQPQHF TGTGCCAGCAGTTACTTGATCCCGGGACAGAGGAATCAGCCCCAGCATTTT
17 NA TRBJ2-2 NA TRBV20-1 CSARPRPRDTNTGELFF TGCAGTGCTAGACCCCGGCCAAGGGATACTAACACCGGGGAGCTGTTTTTT
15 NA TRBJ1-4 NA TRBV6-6 CASSPGQAEGEKLFF TGTGCCAGCAGCCCCGGACAAGCGGAAGGAGAAAAACTGTTTTTT
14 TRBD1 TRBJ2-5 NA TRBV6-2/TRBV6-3 CASSYRGPLETQYF TGTGCCAGCAGTTACAGGGGGCCTCTCGAGACCCAGTACTTC
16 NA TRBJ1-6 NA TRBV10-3 CASISPFEGGNSPLHF TGTGCCAGCATTTCCCCCTTCGAGGGGGGTAATTCACCCCTCCACTTT